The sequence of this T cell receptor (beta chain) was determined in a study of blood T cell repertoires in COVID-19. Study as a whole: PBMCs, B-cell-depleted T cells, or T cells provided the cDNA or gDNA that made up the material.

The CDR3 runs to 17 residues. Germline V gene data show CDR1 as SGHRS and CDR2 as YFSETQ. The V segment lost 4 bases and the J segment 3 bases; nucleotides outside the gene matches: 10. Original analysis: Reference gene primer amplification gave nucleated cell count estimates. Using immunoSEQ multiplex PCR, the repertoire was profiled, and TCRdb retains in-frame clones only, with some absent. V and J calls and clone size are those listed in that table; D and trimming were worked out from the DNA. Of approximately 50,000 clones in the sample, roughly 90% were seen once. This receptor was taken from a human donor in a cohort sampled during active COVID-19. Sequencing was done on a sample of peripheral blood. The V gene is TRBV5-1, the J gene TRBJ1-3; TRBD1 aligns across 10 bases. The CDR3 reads CASSQSGTGAVGNTIYF. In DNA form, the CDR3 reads TGCGCCAGCAGCCAATCCGGGACAGGGGCAGTTGGAAACACCATATATTTT. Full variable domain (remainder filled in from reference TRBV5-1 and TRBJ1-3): KAGVTQTPRYLIKTRGQQVTLSCSPISGHRSVSWYQQTPGQGLQFLFEYFSETQRNKGNFPGRFSGRQFSNSRSEMNVSTLELGDSALYLCASSQSGTGAVGNTIYFGEGSWLTVV.